The clone carrying this TCR beta chain was seen many times. The antigen remains unidentified. TCRdb ran MiXCR on the reads and lists one entry per CDR3 protein. The sample has over 300,000 distinct CDR3 sequences, about a sixth seen once. Germline V gene data show CDR1 as SEHNR and CDR2 as FQNEAQ (reference sequence). Trimming pared 3 bases from V and 6 bases from J, leaving 8 bases between. The CDR3 contains 13 residues. This sample is drawn from a study of T cell repertoires in cytomegalovirus infection. For the study at large: Indicated by public TCR beta signatures were CMV infection and matching HLA type. General observations from the study: It was HLA-C-restricted CMV-specific TCR beta clonotypes that dominated the response ex vivo. Accumulated public TCR beta family frequency recognized individuals carrying CMV together with the relevant HLA.

Sequencing used PBMCs. This clonotype was obtained from a human donor in good health (CMV status not recorded). Some clones in this sample may be carry-over from other donors' samples. The V and J genes are TRBV7-9 and TRBJ1-4; D gene ambiguous. The CDR3 sequence: CASSFLGHEKLFF. The CDR3 bases are TGTGCCAGCAGCTTTCTCGGACATGAAAAACTGTTTTTT.